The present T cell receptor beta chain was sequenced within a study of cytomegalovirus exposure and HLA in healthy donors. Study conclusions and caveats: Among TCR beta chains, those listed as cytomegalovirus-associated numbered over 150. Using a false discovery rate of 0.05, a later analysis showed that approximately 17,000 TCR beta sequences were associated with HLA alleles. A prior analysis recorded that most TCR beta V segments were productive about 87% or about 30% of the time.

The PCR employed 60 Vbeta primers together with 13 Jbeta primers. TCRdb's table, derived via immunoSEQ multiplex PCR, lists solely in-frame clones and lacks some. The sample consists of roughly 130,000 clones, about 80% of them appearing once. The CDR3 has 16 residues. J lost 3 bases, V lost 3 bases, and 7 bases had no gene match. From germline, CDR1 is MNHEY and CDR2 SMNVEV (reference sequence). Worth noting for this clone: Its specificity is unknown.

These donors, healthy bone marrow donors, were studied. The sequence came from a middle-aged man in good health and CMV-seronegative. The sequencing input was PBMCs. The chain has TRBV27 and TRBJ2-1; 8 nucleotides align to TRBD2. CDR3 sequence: CASSLGAGGIYNEQFF. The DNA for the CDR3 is TGTGCCAGCAGTTTGGGGGCGGGGGGAATCTACAATGAGCAGTTCTTC.